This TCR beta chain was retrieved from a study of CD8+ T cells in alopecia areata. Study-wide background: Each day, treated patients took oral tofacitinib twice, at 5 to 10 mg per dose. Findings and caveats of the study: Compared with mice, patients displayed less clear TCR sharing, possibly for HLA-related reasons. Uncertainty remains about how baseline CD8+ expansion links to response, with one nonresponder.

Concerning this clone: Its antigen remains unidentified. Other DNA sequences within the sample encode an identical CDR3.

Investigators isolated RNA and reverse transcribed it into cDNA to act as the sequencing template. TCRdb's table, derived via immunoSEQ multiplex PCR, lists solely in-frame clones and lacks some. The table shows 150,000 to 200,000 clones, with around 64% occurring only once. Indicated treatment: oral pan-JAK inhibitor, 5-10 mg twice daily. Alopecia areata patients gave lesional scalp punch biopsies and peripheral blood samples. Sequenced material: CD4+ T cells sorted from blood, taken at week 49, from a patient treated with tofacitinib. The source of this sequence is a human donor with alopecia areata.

CDR3 protein: CSVVKETQYF. The CDR3 DNA sequence: TGCAGCGTTGTTAAAGAGACCCAGTACTTC. The chain has TRBV29-1 and TRBJ2-5; D is unclear. The CDR3 has 10 amino acids. Germline-derived CDR1 and CDR2 are SQVTM and ANQGSEA. Trimming removed 4 bases from V and 3 bases from J, with 3 bases in between.